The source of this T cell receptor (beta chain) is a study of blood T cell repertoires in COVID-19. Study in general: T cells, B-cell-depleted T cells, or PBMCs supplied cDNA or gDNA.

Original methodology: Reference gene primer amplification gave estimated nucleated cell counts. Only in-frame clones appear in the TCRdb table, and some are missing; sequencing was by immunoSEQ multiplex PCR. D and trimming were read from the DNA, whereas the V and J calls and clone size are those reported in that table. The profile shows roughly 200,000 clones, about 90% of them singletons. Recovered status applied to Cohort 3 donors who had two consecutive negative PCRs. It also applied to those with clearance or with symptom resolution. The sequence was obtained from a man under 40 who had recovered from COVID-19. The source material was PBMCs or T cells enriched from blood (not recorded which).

Here the CDR3 DNA reads TGCGCCAGCCTTCTTTCAGGGGATACGGGAGAGACCCAGTACTTC. It specifies CASLLSGDTGETQYF. This chain uses TRBV5-1 with TRBJ2-5, with D perhaps matching TRBD1 (6 bases). The V end lost 7 bases, the J end lost 4 bases, and 20 bases lay between the germline ends. Germline CDR1 is SGHRS and CDR2 is YFSETQ. The CDR3 loop spans 15 amino acids.